Listed below are T cell receptor beta chains from one sample, sequenced in a study of T-cell memory formation after mild COVID-19. Using its own MiXCR run on the 5' RACE reads, TCRdb lists one record per CDR3 protein. Among more than 250,000 distinct CDR3 sequences listed, approximately 16% were seen once. Sequenced: PBMCs or a T cell subset sorted from them (not recorded which). These receptors originate from a man younger than 35 who had mild COVID-19 (a few samples of this study predate the infection). Cell type and time point are not known. Both conserved end residues are part of each CDR3. Each record gives: V gene, CDR3 length, D gene, clone size, J gene, CDR3 protein, CDR3 DNA. The D gene is left open where the match is weak. The size entry is marked missing in some rows and otherwise reads once, few, many or a size class.

v_call: TRBV7-6; cdr3_length: 12; d_call: -; clone_size: -; j_call: TRBJ1-4; cdr3_aa: CASSASREKLFF; cdr3_nt: TGTGCCAGCAGCGCTAGTCGGGAAAAACTGTTTTTT
v_call: TRBV12-3/TRBV12-4; cdr3_length: 15; d_call: TRBD1; clone_size: -; j_call: TRBJ2-3; cdr3_aa: CASTRDRGGPDTQYF; cdr3_nt: TGTGCCAGCACCCGGGACAGGGGGGGCCCAGATACGCAGTATTTT
v_call: TRBV30; cdr3_length: 13; d_call: -; clone_size: few; j_call: TRBJ2-7; cdr3_aa: CAWSPGTYYEQYF; cdr3_nt: TGTGCCTGGAGTCCGGGGACATACTACGAGCAGTACTTC
v_call: TRBV29-1; cdr3_length: 13; d_call: -; clone_size: few; j_call: TRBJ2-1; cdr3_aa: CSVEGWIYNEQFF; cdr3_nt: TGCAGCGTTGAAGGCTGGATCTACAATGAGCAGTTCTTC
v_call: TRBV7-9; cdr3_length: 15; d_call: -; clone_size: -; j_call: TRBJ2-5; cdr3_aa: CASSLFRGAQETQYF; cdr3_nt: TGTGCCAGCAGCTTATTCCGGGGCGCCCAAGAGACCCAGTACTTC
v_call: TRBV9; cdr3_length: 11; d_call: -; clone_size: few; j_call: TRBJ2-5; cdr3_aa: CASSEGLTQYF; cdr3_nt: TGTGCCAGCAGCGAGGGGCTTACCCAGTACTTC
v_call: TRBV5-1; cdr3_length: 16; d_call: TRBD1; clone_size: -; j_call: TRBJ1-2; cdr3_aa: CASSFSGTGVGYGYTF; cdr3_nt: TGCGCCAGCAGCTTTTCCGGGACAGGGGTTGGCTATGGCTACACCTTC
v_call: TRBV7-2; cdr3_length: 12; d_call: -; clone_size: -; j_call: TRBJ1-1; cdr3_aa: CASSLLAGEAFF; cdr3_nt: TGTGCCAGCAGCTTACTGGCGGGGGAGGCTTTCTTT
v_call: TRBV12-3/TRBV12-4; cdr3_length: 17; d_call: -; clone_size: -; j_call: TRBJ1-1; cdr3_aa: CASSFGKYGTVNTEAFF; cdr3_nt: TGTGCCAGCAGTTTTGGAAAGTACGGCACCGTGAACACTGAAGCTTTCTTT
v_call: TRBV4-3; cdr3_length: 15; d_call: TRBD1; clone_size: -; j_call: TRBJ1-5; cdr3_aa: CASSQGQAGNQPQHF; cdr3_nt: TGCGCCAGCAGCCAGGGACAGGCCGGCAATCAGCCCCAGCATTTT
v_call: TRBV7-2; cdr3_length: 18; d_call: TRBD2; clone_size: few; j_call: TRBJ2-3; cdr3_aa: CASSRELERAGDSDTQYF; cdr3_nt: TGTGCCAGCAGCAGAGAACTGGAGAGAGCGGGGGACTCAGATACGCAGTATTTT
v_call: TRBV9; cdr3_length: 11; d_call: -; clone_size: -; j_call: TRBJ2-3; cdr3_aa: CASGRADTQYF; cdr3_nt: TGTGCCAGCGGCAGGGCTGATACGCAGTATTTT
v_call: TRBV6-5; cdr3_length: 18; d_call: -; clone_size: many; j_call: TRBJ2-3; cdr3_aa: CASSYSGGSRLSTDTQYF; cdr3_nt: TGTGCCAGCAGTTACTCAGGGGGGTCCCGTCTTAGCACAGATACGCAGTATTTT
v_call: TRBV6-2/TRBV6-3; cdr3_length: 14; d_call: -; clone_size: once; j_call: TRBJ1-1; cdr3_aa: CASTPGVGNTEAFF; cdr3_nt: TGTGCCAGCACCCCCGGTGTGGGGAACACTGAAGCTTTCTTT
v_call: TRBV5-1; cdr3_length: 16; d_call: -; clone_size: -; j_call: TRBJ1-3; cdr3_aa: CASSLGDGNSGNTIYF; cdr3_nt: TGCGCCAGCAGCTTGGGGGACGGCAACTCTGGAAACACCATATATTTT
v_call: TRBV7-2; cdr3_length: 13; d_call: -; clone_size: -; j_call: TRBJ2-3; cdr3_aa: CASSRPTTDTQYF; cdr3_nt: TGTGCCAGCAGCCGGCCAACCACTGATACGCAGTATTTT
v_call: TRBV24-1; cdr3_length: 15; d_call: TRBD1; clone_size: once; j_call: TRBJ2-3; cdr3_aa: CATSDGQGGADTQYF; cdr3_nt: TGTGCCACCAGTGATGGACAGGGGGGCGCAGATACGCAGTATTTT
v_call: TRBV5-1; cdr3_length: 16; d_call: TRBD2; clone_size: few; j_call: TRBJ2-3; cdr3_aa: CASSFGGGNLGDTQYF; cdr3_nt: TGCGCCAGCAGCTTCGGCGGGGGGAACCTTGGGGATACGCAGTATTTT
v_call: TRBV7-2; cdr3_length: 17; d_call: TRBD2; clone_size: -; j_call: TRBJ2-1; cdr3_aa: CASSLSVAGGSTGEQFF; cdr3_nt: TGTGCCAGCAGCTTATCAGTAGCGGGGGGATCGACGGGTGAGCAGTTCTTC
v_call: TRBV29-1; cdr3_length: 11; d_call: -; clone_size: few; j_call: TRBJ1-2; cdr3_aa: CSVWGDYGYTF; cdr3_nt: TGCAGCGTCTGGGGGGACTATGGCTACACCTTC
v_call: TRBV7-2; cdr3_length: 18; d_call: -; clone_size: -; j_call: TRBJ2-3; cdr3_aa: CASSLIKDGSFGTDTQYF; cdr3_nt: TGTGCCAGCAGCTTAATTAAGGACGGGAGTTTTGGCACAGATACGCAGTATTTT
v_call: TRBV10-3; cdr3_length: 15; d_call: TRBD1; clone_size: few; j_call: TRBJ1-6; cdr3_aa: CAISELDRVDSPLHF; cdr3_nt: TGTGCCATCAGTGAGTTGGACAGGGTGGATTCACCCCTCCACTTT
v_call: TRBV20-1; cdr3_length: 15; d_call: -; clone_size: -; j_call: TRBJ2-7; cdr3_aa: CSARFGLDYGHEQYF; cdr3_nt: TGCAGTGCTAGGTTTGGCCTAGATTATGGTCACGAGCAGTACTTC
v_call: TRBV5-1; cdr3_length: 14; d_call: -; clone_size: once; j_call: TRBJ2-1; cdr3_aa: CASSLGLGVNEQFF; cdr3_nt: TGCGCCAGCAGCTTGGGTCTGGGGGTCAATGAGCAGTTCTTC
v_call: TRBV11-3; cdr3_length: 15; d_call: TRBD1; clone_size: once; j_call: TRBJ1-1; cdr3_aa: CASSLDGGQGTEAFF; cdr3_nt: TGTGCCAGCAGCTTAGATGGGGGACAGGGCACTGAAGCTTTCTTT
v_call: TRBV20-1; cdr3_length: 14; d_call: -; clone_size: few; j_call: TRBJ1-1; cdr3_aa: CKLAPYGMNTEAFF; cdr3_nt: TGCAAATTGGCTCCTTACGGAATGAACACTGAAGCTTTCTTT
v_call: TRBV4-1; cdr3_length: 16; d_call: TRBD2; clone_size: -; j_call: TRBJ2-1; cdr3_aa: CASSQGLAGSYNEQFF; cdr3_nt: TGCGCCAGCAGCCAGGGACTAGCGGGGAGCTACAATGAGCAGTTCTTC
v_call: TRBV6-5; cdr3_length: 15; d_call: -; clone_size: -; j_call: TRBJ1-1; cdr3_aa: CASSYPGNGNTEAFF; cdr3_nt: TGTGCCAGCAGTTACCCGGGGAATGGAAACACTGAAGCTTTCTTT
v_call: TRBV18; cdr3_length: 15; d_call: -; clone_size: few; j_call: TRBJ2-5; cdr3_aa: CASSPLLQAQETQYF; cdr3_nt: TGTGCCAGCTCACCCCTTTTACAGGCCCAAGAGACCCAGTACTTC
v_call: TRBV30; cdr3_length: 13; d_call: -; clone_size: few; j_call: TRBJ1-1; cdr3_aa: CAWGTTGNTEAFF; cdr3_nt: TGTGCCTGGGGGACGACCGGCAACACTGAAGCTTTCTTT
v_call: TRBV4-1; cdr3_length: 17; d_call: -; clone_size: few; j_call: TRBJ1-2; cdr3_aa: CASSQEMSGRGNYGYTF; cdr3_nt: TGCGCCAGCAGCCAAGAAATGTCAGGGAGGGGAAACTATGGCTACACCTTC
v_call: TRBV7-3; cdr3_length: 13; d_call: -; clone_size: -; j_call: TRBJ2-3; cdr3_aa: CASSSQGGYTQYF; cdr3_nt: TGTGCCAGCAGCTCCCAGGGGGGATATACGCAGTATTTT
v_call: TRBV18; cdr3_length: 15; d_call: -; clone_size: few; j_call: TRBJ1-1; cdr3_aa: CASSPQQLSGSEAFF; cdr3_nt: TGTGCCAGCTCACCTCAACAGCTTTCGGGATCTGAAGCTTTCTTT
v_call: TRBV6-2/TRBV6-3; cdr3_length: 14; d_call: -; clone_size: -; j_call: TRBJ2-7; cdr3_aa: CATAGRGLSYEQYF; cdr3_nt: TGTGCCACCGCGGGTCGAGGACTCTCCTACGAGCAGTACTTC
v_call: TRBV6-5; cdr3_length: 14; d_call: -; clone_size: few; j_call: TRBJ1-2; cdr3_aa: CASSSDSPTRGYTF; cdr3_nt: TGTGCCAGCAGTTCCGACTCGCCCACGAGGGGCTACACCTTC
v_call: TRBV25-1; cdr3_length: 17; d_call: TRBD1; clone_size: few; j_call: TRBJ1-5; cdr3_aa: CASSGPSDRETNQPQHF; cdr3_nt: TGTGCCAGCAGTGGCCCCTCGGACAGGGAAACAAATCAGCCCCAGCATTTT
v_call: TRBV7-2; cdr3_length: 13; d_call: -; clone_size: -; j_call: TRBJ1-1; cdr3_aa: CASSLANGQEAFF; cdr3_nt: TGTGCCAGCAGCTTAGCGAACGGTCAAGAAGCTTTCTTT
v_call: TRBV3-1; cdr3_length: 14; d_call: -; clone_size: few; j_call: TRBJ1-1; cdr3_aa: CASSRNNMNTEAFF; cdr3_nt: TGTGCCAGCAGTCGCAACAATATGAACACTGAAGCTTTCTTT
v_call: TRBV20-1; cdr3_length: 12; d_call: -; clone_size: -; j_call: TRBJ1-1; cdr3_aa: CSAKEAENEAFF; cdr3_nt: TGCAGTGCCAAAGAAGCCGAGAATGAGGCTTTCTTT
v_call: TRBV6-1; cdr3_length: 14; d_call: -; clone_size: few; j_call: TRBJ2-4; cdr3_aa: CASRTDGGLNIQYF; cdr3_nt: TGTGCCAGCAGGACGGACGGGGGTTTAAACATTCAGTACTTC
v_call: TRBV20-1; cdr3_length: 16; d_call: TRBD2; clone_size: -; j_call: TRBJ2-3; cdr3_aa: CSARDRKRGDTDTQYF; cdr3_nt: TGCAGTGCTAGAGATCGAAAGCGGGGGGACACAGATACGCAGTATTTT
v_call: TRBV3-1; cdr3_length: 12; d_call: -; clone_size: -; j_call: TRBJ2-3; cdr3_aa: CASSQDRNTQYF; cdr3_nt: TGTGCCAGCAGCCAAGATCGCAATACGCAGTATTTT
v_call: TRBV2; cdr3_length: 16; d_call: -; clone_size: -; j_call: TRBJ1-2; cdr3_aa: CASLEMVGRRGYGYTF; cdr3_nt: TGTGCCAGCCTCGAAATGGTGGGCAGGAGGGGCTATGGCTACACCTTC
v_call: TRBV7-2; cdr3_length: 11; d_call: -; clone_size: -; j_call: TRBJ2-5; cdr3_aa: CASSLWETQYF; cdr3_nt: TGTGCCAGCAGCTTGTGGGAGACCCAGTACTTC
v_call: TRBV19; cdr3_length: 15; d_call: -; clone_size: -; j_call: TRBJ2-3; cdr3_aa: CASSIRASLADTQYF; cdr3_nt: TGTGCCAGTAGTATTAGGGCTAGCCTAGCAGATACGCAGTATTTT
v_call: TRBV6-5; cdr3_length: 15; d_call: TRBD1; clone_size: few; j_call: TRBJ1-4; cdr3_aa: CASSYSRQGREKLFF; cdr3_nt: TGTGCCAGCAGTTACTCAAGACAGGGAAGAGAAAAACTGTTTTTT
v_call: TRBV12-3/TRBV12-4; cdr3_length: 13; d_call: -; clone_size: -; j_call: TRBJ1-1; cdr3_aa: CASSRDTNTEAFF; cdr3_nt: TGTGCCAGCAGTAGGGACACGAACACTGAAGCTTTCTTT
v_call: TRBV5-6; cdr3_length: 14; d_call: -; clone_size: -; j_call: TRBJ1-2; cdr3_aa: CASSLYGANYGYTF; cdr3_nt: TGTGCCAGCAGCTTGTACGGGGCTAACTATGGCTACACCTTC
v_call: TRBV29-1; cdr3_length: 14; d_call: -; clone_size: -; j_call: TRBJ1-1; cdr3_aa: CSSSGGPVGTEAFF; cdr3_nt: TGCAGCTCTTCGGGGGGGCCTGTGGGCACTGAAGCTTTCTTT
v_call: TRBV7-2; cdr3_length: 13; d_call: -; clone_size: -; j_call: TRBJ2-5; cdr3_aa: CASISRSQETQYF; cdr3_nt: TGTGCCAGCATATCACGATCCCAAGAGACCCAGTACTTC
v_call: TRBV4-1; cdr3_length: 16; d_call: TRBD2; clone_size: -; j_call: TRBJ2-2; cdr3_aa: CASSPLAGERTGELFF; cdr3_nt: TGCGCCAGCAGCCCCTTAGCGGGGGAAAGAACCGGGGAGCTGTTTTTT
v_call: TRBV5-5; cdr3_length: 14; d_call: -; clone_size: few; j_call: TRBJ1-5; cdr3_aa: CASSLERVDQPQHF; cdr3_nt: TGTGCCAGCAGCTTGGAAAGGGTCGATCAGCCCCAGCATTTT
v_call: TRBV4-1; cdr3_length: 17; d_call: -; clone_size: few; j_call: TRBJ2-5; cdr3_aa: CASGTRGRQGGQETQYF; cdr3_nt: TGCGCCAGCGGAACGCGGGGGCGACAGGGAGGCCAAGAGACCCAGTACTTC